This TCR beta chain was profiled in a study of blood T cells in healthy people across ages. Trimming cost V 3 bases and J 5 bases; bases outside gene matches: 5. Germline V gene lookup returns CDR1 GTSNPN and CDR2 SVGIG (reference sequence). The CDR3 has 14 amino acids. The authors ran a second PCR of about 7 to 11 cycles using a sample-barcoded 5' primer and a J-beta primer mix. Each single sample gave us at least 2.5 million CDR3-containing paired-end reads. TCRdb reanalysed the 5' RACE reads using MiXCR and keeps one entry per CDR3 protein. The sample holds roughly 800,000 distinct CDR3 sequences, roughly 60% seen once.

This receptor was taken from a man in his thirties or forties in good health. V gene TRBV30 combines with J gene TRBJ1-1; 11 positions match TRBD1. What was sequenced was blood. The CDR3 spells CAWRSRDRGTEAFF. The CDR3 nucleotides read TGTGCCTGGAGAAGCCGGGACAGGGGGACTGAAGCTTTCTTT.